Presented here are 5 T cell receptor beta chains from one specimen sequenced in a study of blood T cell repertoires in COVID-19. Repertoires were generated with immunoSEQ multiplex PCR, while TCRdb's copy carries only in-frame clones and drops some. The table includes 180,000 or so clones, about three quarters detected once. Sequencing input: peripheral blood. Every receptor here comes from a woman of 80 years or more with COVID-19, enrolled during active disease.

The chain recombines TRBV5-4 with TRBJ2-1; 7 positions agree with TRBD2. The V and J ends lost 4 bases and 2 bases, in that order; junction bases with no gene match: 9. Germline CDR1 is SGHNT and CDR2 is YYREEE (reference sequence). This CDR3 region has 16 residues. The CDR3 spells CASSPGGTTTYNEQFF. The CDR3 DNA sequence: TGTGCCAGCAGCCCCGGGGGGACTACCACCTACAATGAGCAGTTCTTC.

The chain carries TRBV19 and TRBJ1-2, with 8 positions matching TRBD1. The CDR3 has 15 amino acids. Trimming cost V 3 bases and J 3 bases; bases outside gene matches: 6. The germline CDR1 and CDR2 sequences are LNHDA and SQIVND (reference sequence). The CDR3 coding sequence is TGTGCCAGTAGTATTCCTAGGACAGGGCACTATGGCTACACCTTC. This codes for CASSIPRTGHYGYTF.

The V call is TRBV6-2 or TRBV6-3, the J call TRBJ2-5, with D possibly being TRBD1 (6 bases). The V gene's germline CDR1 is MNHEY and CDR2 SVGEGT. V was pared by 2 bases and J by 4 bases, with 14 bases between. The CDR3 length is 15 residues. CDR3 loop: CASSYAGQGSETQYF. The DNA of the CDR3 is TGTGCCAGCAGTTACGCGGGCCAGGGGTCAGAGACCCAGTACTTC.

The chain carries TRBV10-3 and TRBJ1-2; D perhaps matches TRBD1 (6 bases). The CDR3 length is 13 residues. Germline loops: CDR1 ENHRY, CDR2 SYGVKD. Between the trimmed V and J ends, which lost 3 bases and 7 bases, there was a span of 12 bases. CDR3 sequence (DNA): TGTGCCATCAGTGACCGGACAGCTAGTGGCTACACCTTC. This gives the protein CAISDRTASGYTF.

J is TRBJ2-5 and V is TRBV29-1; D is uncertain. Germline V gene lookup returns CDR1 SQVTM and CDR2 ANQGSEA. The V gene lost 3 bases and the J gene lost 2 bases, with 10 bases spanning the gap. The CDR3 sequence is 13 residues long. CDR3 region: CSVEVTTQETQYF. DNA for the CDR3: TGCAGCGTTGAGGTAACGACTCAAGAGACCCAGTACTTC.